The source of this TCR beta chain is a study of blood T cell repertoires in COVID-19. The length of the CDR3 is 12 residues. Looked up from germline, CDR1 is DFQATT and CDR2 is SNEGSKA (reference sequence). V was pared by 3 bases and J by 1 base, with 6 bases between. Participant reports of clinical history set cohort assignment. Sequencing was performed with immunoSEQ multiplex PCR; in TCRdb, only in-frame clones are kept and a portion is missing. This table holds approximately 220,000 clones, about 86% found once. The V gene is TRBV20-1, the J gene TRBJ1-1; D gene ambiguous. Sequenced material: PBMCs or T cells enriched from blood (not recorded which). The origin of this receptor is a middle-aged woman with acute COVID-19. CDR3 nucleotides: TGCAGTGCTAGTGTCAAGAACACTGAAGCTTTCTTT. Its protein product is CSASVKNTEAFF.